The 6 T cell receptor beta chains in this list originate from one sample, sequenced in a study of early stage breast cancer tumors. Sequenced by immunoSEQ multiplex PCR; TCRdb stores in-frame clones only, minus some. This repertoire shows about 19,000 clones, around 82% found once; its top ten account for less than 2%. Specimen: blood. These receptors all stem from a person between 65 and 79 years old with breast cancer.

This clone was recorded once. The J gene is TRBJ1-4, the V gene TRBV19; the match to TRBD1 covers 10 bases. The V gene's germline CDR1 is LNHDA and CDR2 SQIVND (reference sequence). V was clipped by 8 bases and J by 5 bases; unmatched bases: 5. The CDR3 has 14 amino acids. The CDR3 DNA sequence: TGTGCCAGTGCCAGGACAGGGGGAAATGAAAAACTGTTTTTT. This codes for CASARTGGNEKLFF.

The V call is TRBV30, the J call TRBJ1-2; no firm D call. Trimming left V 4 bases short and J 4 bases short, with 10 bases between. The CDR3 runs 12 residues. Germline V CDR1 and CDR2: GTSNPN, SVGIG (reference sequence). The DNA of the CDR3 is TGTGCCTGGATAAGTGGAGTCTATGGCTACACCTTC. Translating it yields CAWISGVYGYTF.

The chain joins TRBV18 to TRBJ1-5; 7 bases match TRBD1. The trim removed 5 bases at V and 3 bases at J, leaving 10 bases unmatched. This CDR3 has 16 residues. The germline CDR1 and CDR2 sequences are KGHSH and LQKENI. CDR3 bases: TGTGCCAGCTCAGCCAAAACAGGGGTCAACAATCAGCCCCAGCATTTT. Amino acids: CASSAKTGVNNQPQHF.

This sequence joins TRBV7-8 and TRBJ1-1; TRBD1 might be the D (5 bases). Trimming shortened V by 3 bases and J by 4 bases, and 12 bases separated the two germline ends. This CDR3 has 14 amino acids. CDR1 and CDR2 (germline): SGHVS, FQNEAQ. The DNA of the CDR3 is TGTGCCAGCAGCTTCAGGGAATGGGGCACTGAAGCTTTCTTT. This sequence encodes CASSFREWGTEAFF. Together with reference TRBV7-8 and TRBJ1-1, the CDR3 gives the full variable domain: GAGVSQSPRYKVAKRGQDVALRCDPISGHVSLFWYQQALGQGPEFLTYFQNEAQLDKSGLPSDRFFAERPEGSVSTLKIQRTQQEDSAVYLCASSFREWGTEAFFGQGTRLTVV.

The chain links TRBV5-4 to TRBJ1-4; a possible D gene is TRBD1 (5 bases). Germline CDR1 is SGHNT and CDR2 is YYREEE (reference sequence). This CDR3 region has 15 residues. V was clipped by 4 bases and J by 8 bases, with 18 bases between them. For the CDR3, the DNA is TGTGCCAGCAGCCCTAGGGGCGGAACTGGGGAAAAACTGTTTTTT. Translation gives CASSPRGGTGEKLFF. Full variable domain (missing parts from reference TRBV5-4 and TRBJ1-4): ETGVTQSPTHLIKTRGQQVTLRCSSQSGHNTVSWYQQALGQGPQFIFQYYREEENGRGNFPPRFSGLQFPNYSSELNVNALELDDSALYLCASSPRGGTGEKLFFGSGTQLSVL.

V gene TRBV4-1 combines with J gene TRBJ2-7; D unclear. CDR1 is MGHRA and CDR2 is YSYEKL in the germline V gene. There are 14 residues in the CDR3. V was pared by 0 bases and J by 8 bases, with 14 bases between. CDR3 region: CASSQDIQADKQYF. In nucleotides, the CDR3 is TGCGCCAGCAGCCAAGATATTCAGGCCGACAAGCAGTACTTC.